This entry concerns a single T cell receptor beta chain. No antigen is known for it. This CDR3 is 16 amino acids long. Trimming removed 1 base from V and 4 bases from J; junction bases left unmatched: 3. Germline loops: CDR1 MGHRA, CDR2 YSYEKL. The data originate from a study of shared clonotypes between healthy human individuals. Repertoires were generated with immunoSEQ multiplex PCR, while TCRdb's copy carries only in-frame clones and drops some. Here the sample spans about 800,000 clones, roughly 96% being singletons. Terminally differentiated effector memory CD45RA+ cells were excluded by CCR7 positive selection of CD45RO-negative cells. Whole-study results and caveats: Against clonotypes common to all four donors, non-shared ones had lower generation probabilities.

The sequenced sample consisted of naive CD8+ T cells sorted from blood. The chain is built from TRBV4-1 and TRBJ2-3, with 12 bases that match TRBD2. This TCR was recovered from a man younger than 45 in good health. CDR3 amino acids: CASSQASGRGADTQYF. The CDR3 DNA is TGCGCCAGCAGCCAAGCTAGCGGGAGGGGGGCAGATACGCAGTATTTT.